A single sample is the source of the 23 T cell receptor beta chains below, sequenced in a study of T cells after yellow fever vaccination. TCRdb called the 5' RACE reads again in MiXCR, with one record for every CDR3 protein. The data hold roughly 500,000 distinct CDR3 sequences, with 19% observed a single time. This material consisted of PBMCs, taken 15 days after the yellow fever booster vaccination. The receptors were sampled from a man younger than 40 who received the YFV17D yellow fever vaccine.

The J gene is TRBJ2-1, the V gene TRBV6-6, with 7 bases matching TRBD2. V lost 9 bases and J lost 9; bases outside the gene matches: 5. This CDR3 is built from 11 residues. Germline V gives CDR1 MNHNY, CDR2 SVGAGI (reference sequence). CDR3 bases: TGTGCCAGAAGTGCGGGAGTTGAGCAGTTCTTC. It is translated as CARSAGVEQFF.

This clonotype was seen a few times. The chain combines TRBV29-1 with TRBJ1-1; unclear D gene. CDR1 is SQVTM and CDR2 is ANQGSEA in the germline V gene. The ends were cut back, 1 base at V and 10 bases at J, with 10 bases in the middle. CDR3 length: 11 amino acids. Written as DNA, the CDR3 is TGCAGCGTTGAAGTTGGCGAGGGAGCTTTCTTT. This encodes CSVEVGEGAFF.

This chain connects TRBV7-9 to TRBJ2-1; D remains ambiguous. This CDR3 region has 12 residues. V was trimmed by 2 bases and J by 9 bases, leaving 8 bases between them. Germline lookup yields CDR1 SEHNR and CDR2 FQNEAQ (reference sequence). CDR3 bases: TGTGCCAGCAGCTTATTCTCGCCTGAGCAGTTCTTC. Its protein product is CASSLFSPEQFF.

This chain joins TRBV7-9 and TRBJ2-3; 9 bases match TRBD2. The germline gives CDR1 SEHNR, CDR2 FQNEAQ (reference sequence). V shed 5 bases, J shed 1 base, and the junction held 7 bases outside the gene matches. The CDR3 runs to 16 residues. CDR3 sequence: CASSPGRGGGTDTQYF. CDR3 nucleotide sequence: TGTGCCAGCAGCCCTGGACGCGGGGGGGGCACAGATACGCAGTATTTT.

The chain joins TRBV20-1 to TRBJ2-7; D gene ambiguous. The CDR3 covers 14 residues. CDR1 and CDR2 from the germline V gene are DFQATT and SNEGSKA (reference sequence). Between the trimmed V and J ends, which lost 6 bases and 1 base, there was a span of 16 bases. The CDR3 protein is CSAGISSRSYEQYF. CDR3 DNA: TGCAGTGCAGGTATCTCTAGTCGGTCCTACGAGCAGTACTTC.

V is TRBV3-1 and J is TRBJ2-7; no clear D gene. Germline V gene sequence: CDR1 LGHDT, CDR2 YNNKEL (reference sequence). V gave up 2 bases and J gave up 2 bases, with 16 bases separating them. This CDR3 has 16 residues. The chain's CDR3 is CASSQIPADGPYEQYF. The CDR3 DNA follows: TGTGCCAGCAGCCAAATACCCGCGGACGGACCCTACGAGCAGTACTTC.

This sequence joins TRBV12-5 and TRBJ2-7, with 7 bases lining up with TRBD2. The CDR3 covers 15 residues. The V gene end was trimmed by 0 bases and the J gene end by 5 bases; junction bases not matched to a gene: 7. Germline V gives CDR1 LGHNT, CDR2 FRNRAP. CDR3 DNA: TGTGCTAGTGGTTTGGTGGGAGGGCCGATCCACGAGCAGTACTTC. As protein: CASGLVGGPIHEQYF.

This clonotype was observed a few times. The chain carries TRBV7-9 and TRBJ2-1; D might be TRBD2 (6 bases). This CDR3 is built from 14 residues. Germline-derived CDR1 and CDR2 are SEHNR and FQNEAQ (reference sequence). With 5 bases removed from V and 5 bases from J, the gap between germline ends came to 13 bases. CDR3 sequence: CASSRSGTHNEQFF. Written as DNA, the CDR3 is TGTGCCAGCAGCAGATCCGGGACTCACAATGAGCAGTTCTTC.

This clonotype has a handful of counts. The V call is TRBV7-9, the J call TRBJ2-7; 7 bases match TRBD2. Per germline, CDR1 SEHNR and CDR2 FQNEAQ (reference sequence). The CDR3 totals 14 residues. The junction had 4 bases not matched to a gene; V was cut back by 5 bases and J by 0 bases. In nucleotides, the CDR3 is TGTGCCAGCAGCGAAGAGCGGGGCTCCTACGAGCAGTACTTC. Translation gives CASSEERGSYEQYF.

CDR3 nucleotides: TGTGCCAGCAGGGGTCTCGATCTGGCTTTCTTT. Residues: CASRGLDLAFF. The V and J genes are TRBV6-2 or TRBV6-3 and TRBJ1-1; unclear D gene. V lost 6 bases and J 11 bases, leaving 13 bases between the germline ends. CDR3 length: 11 amino acids. CDR1 is MNHEY, CDR2 SVGEGT, per germline.

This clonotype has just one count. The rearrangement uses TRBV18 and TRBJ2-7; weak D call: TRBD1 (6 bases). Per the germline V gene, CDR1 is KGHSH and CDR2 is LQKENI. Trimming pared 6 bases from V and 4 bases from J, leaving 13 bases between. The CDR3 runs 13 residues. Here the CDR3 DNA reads TGTGCCAGCTCCATGGGGGCGCGATACGAGCAGTACTTC. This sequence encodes CASSMGARYEQYF. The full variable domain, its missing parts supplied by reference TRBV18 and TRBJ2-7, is NAGVMQNPRHLVRRRGQEARLRCSPMKGHSHVYWYRQLPEEGLKFMVYLQKENIIDESGMPKERFSAEFPKEGPSILRIQQVVRGDSAAYFCASSMGARYEQYFGPGTRLTVT.

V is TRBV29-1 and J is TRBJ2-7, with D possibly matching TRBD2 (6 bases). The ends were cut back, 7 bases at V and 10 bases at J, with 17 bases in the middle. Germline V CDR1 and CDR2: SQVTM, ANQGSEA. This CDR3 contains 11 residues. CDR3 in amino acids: CSAVATGDQYF. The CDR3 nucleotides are TGCAGCGCCGTTGCCACGGGGGACCAGTACTTC.

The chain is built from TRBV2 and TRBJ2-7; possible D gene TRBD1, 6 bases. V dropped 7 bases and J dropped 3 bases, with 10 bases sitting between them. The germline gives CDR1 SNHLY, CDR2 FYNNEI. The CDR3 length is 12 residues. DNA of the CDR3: TGTGCCAGCAAAAGGGACATCTACGAGCAGTACTTC. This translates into CASKRDIYEQYF. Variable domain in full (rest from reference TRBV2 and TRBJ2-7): EPEVTQTPSHQVTQMGQEVILRCVPISNHLYFYWYRQILGQKVEFLVSFYNNEISEKSEIFDDQFSVERPDGSNFTLKIRSTKLEDSAMYFCASKRDIYEQYFGPGTRLTVT.

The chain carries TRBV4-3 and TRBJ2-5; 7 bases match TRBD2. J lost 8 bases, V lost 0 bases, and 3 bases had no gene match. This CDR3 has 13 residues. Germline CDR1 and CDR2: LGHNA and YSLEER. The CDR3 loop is CASSQEGRGTQYF. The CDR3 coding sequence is TGCGCCAGCAGCCAAGAGGGGAGGGGTACCCAGTACTTC.

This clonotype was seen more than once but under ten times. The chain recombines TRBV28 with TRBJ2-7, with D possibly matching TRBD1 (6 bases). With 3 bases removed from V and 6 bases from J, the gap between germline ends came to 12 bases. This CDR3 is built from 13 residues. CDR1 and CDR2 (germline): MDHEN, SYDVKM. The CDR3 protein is CASSFRGIREQYF. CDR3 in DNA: TGTGCCAGCAGTTTCAGGGGTATACGCGAGCAGTACTTC.

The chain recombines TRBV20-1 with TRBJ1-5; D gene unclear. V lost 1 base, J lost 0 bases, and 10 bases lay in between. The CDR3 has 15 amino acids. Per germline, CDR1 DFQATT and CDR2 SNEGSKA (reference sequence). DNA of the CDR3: TGCAGTGCTAGAGTCCTGGGGAATAGCAATCAGCCCCAGCATTTT. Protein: CSARVLGNSNQPQHF.

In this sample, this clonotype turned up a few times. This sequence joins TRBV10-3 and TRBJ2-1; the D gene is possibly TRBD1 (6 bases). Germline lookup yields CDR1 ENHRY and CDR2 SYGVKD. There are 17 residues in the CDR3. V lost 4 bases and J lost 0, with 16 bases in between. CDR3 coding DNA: TGTGCCATCAGTGGGGACATTTCCCTAAGCTCCTACAATGAGCAGTTCTTC. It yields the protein CAISGDISLSSYNEQFF.

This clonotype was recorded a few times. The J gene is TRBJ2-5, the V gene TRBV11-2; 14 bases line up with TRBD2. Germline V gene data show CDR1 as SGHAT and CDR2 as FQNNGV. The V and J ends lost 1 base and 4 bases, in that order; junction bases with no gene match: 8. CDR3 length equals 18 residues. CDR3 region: CASSLVVGTSGRGETQYF. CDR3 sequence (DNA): TGTGCCAGCAGCTTAGTTGTGGGGACTAGCGGGAGAGGAGAGACCCAGTACTTC.

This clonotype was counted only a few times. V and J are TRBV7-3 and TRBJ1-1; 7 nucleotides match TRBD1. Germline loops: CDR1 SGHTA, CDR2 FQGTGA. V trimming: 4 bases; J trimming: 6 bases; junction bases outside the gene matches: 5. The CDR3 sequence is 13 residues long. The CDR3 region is CASSYPGQPEAFF. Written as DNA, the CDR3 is TGTGCCAGCAGCTATCCGGGACAGCCTGAAGCTTTCTTT.

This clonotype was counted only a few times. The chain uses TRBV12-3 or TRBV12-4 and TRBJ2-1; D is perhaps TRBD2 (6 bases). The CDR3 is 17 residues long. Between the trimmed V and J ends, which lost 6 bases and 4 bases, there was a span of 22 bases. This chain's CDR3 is CASREPRLENTYNEQFF. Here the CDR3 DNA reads TGTGCCAGCAGGGAACCCCGACTAGAAAATACGTACAATGAGCAGTTCTTC.

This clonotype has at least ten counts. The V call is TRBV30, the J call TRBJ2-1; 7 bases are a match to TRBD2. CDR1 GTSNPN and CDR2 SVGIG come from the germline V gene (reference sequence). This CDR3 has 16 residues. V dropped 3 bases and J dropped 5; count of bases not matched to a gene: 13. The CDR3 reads CAWSPWRESHHNEQFF. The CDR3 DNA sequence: TGTGCCTGGAGCCCGTGGCGGGAGTCTCACCACAATGAGCAGTTCTTC.

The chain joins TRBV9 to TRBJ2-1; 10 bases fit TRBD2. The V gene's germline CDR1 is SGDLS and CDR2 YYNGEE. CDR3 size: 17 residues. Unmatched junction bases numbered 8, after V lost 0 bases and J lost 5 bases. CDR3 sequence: CASSVELLAGVNNEQFF. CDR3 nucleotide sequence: TGTGCCAGCAGCGTAGAACTGCTAGCGGGAGTGAACAATGAGCAGTTCTTC.

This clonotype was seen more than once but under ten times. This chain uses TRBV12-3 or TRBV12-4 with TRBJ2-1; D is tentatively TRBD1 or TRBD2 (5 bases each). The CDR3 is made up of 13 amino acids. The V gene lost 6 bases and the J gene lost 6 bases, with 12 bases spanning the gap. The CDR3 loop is CASRGVGANEQFF. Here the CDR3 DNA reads TGTGCCAGCAGAGGGGTGGGAGCCAATGAGCAGTTCTTC.